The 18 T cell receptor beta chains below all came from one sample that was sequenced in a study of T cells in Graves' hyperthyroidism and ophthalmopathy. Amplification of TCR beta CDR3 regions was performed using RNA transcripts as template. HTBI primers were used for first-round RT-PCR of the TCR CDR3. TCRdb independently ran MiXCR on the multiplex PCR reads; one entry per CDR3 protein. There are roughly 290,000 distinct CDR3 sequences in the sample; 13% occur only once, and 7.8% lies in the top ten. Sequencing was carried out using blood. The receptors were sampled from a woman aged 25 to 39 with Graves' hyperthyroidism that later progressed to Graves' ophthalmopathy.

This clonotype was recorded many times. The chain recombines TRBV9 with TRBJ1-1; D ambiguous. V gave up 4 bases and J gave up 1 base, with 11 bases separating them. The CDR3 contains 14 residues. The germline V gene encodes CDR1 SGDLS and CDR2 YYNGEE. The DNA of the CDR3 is TGTGCCAGCAGCCCCATGACTGCGAACACTGAAGCTTTCTTT. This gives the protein CASSPMTANTEAFF.

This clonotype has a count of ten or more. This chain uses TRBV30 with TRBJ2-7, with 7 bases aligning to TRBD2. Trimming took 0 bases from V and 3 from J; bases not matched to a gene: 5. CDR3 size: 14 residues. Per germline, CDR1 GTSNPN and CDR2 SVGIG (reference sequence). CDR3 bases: TGTGCCTGGAGTGTTTCGGGGGGTTTCTACGAGCAGTACTTC. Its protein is CAWSVSGGFYEQYF.

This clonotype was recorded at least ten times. The CDR3 reads CSARDGGTSGRGFSYEQYF. The CDR3 DNA sequence: TGCAGTGCTAGAGATGGTGGGACTAGCGGGAGGGGATTCTCCTACGAGCAGTACTTC. This chain links TRBV20-1 with TRBJ2-7; 16 nucleotides line up with TRBD2. The V gene's germline CDR1 is DFQATT and CDR2 SNEGSKA (reference sequence). This CDR3 spans 19 amino acids. V gave up 0 bases and J gave up 0 bases; unmatched junction bases: 8.

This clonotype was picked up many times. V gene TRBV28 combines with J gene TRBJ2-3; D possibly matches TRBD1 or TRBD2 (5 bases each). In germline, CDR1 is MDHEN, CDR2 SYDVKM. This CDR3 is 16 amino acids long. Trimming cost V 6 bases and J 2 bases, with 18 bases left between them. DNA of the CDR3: TGTGCCAGCAGCCTAGAACCGGGGCGGTCCACAGATACGCAGTATTTT. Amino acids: CASSLEPGRSTDTQYF.

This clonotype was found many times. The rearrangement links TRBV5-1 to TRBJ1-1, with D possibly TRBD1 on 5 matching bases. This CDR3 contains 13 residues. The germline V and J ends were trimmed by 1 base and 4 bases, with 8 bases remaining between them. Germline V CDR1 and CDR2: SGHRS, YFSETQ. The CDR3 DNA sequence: TGCGCCAGCAGCTTGATCAGGGCCACTGAAGCTTTCTTT. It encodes CASSLIRATEAFF.

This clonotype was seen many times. The CDR3 DNA follows: TGTGCCAGCGATCTAACAGGGGTCTCTGGGGCCAACGTCCTGACTTTC. Amino acid sequence: CASDLTGVSGANVLTF. V gene TRBV6-2 or TRBV6-3 combines with J gene TRBJ2-6; 7 bases align to TRBD1. This CDR3 has 16 amino acids. The V segment lost 8 bases and the J segment 0 bases; nucleotides outside the gene matches: 7. Germline V gene sequence: CDR1 MNHEY, CDR2 SVGEGT.

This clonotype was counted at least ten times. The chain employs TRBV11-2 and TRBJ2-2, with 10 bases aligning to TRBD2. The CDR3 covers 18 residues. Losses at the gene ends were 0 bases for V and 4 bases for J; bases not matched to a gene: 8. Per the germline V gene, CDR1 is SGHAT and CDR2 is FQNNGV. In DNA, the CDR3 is TGTGCCAGCAGCTTAGATGGCGTTAGCGGGAGGAGCACCGGGGAGCTGTTTTTT. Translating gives CASSLDGVSGRSTGELFF.

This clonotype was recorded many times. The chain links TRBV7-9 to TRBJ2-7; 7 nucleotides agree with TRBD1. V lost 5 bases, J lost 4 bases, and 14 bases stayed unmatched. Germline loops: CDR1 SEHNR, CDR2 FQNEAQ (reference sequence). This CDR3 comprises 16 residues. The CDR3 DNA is TGTGCCAGCAGCCAAGCGAGGGACAGAAGAGCGTACGAGCAGTACTTC. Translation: CASSQARDRRAYEQYF.

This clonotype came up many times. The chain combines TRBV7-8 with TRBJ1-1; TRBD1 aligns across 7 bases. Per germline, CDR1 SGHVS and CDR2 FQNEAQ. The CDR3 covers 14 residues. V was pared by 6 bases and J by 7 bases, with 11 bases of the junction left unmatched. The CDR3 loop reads CASRKTRGDSEAFF. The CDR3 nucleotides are TGTGCCAGCAGGAAAACTCGGGGGGACAGTGAAGCTTTCTTT. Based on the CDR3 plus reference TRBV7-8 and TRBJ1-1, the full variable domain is GAGVSQSPRYKVAKRGQDVALRCDPISGHVSLFWYQQALGQGPEFLTYFQNEAQLDKSGLPSDRFFAERPEGSVSTLKIQRTQQEDSAVYLCASRKTRGDSEAFFGQGTRLTVV.

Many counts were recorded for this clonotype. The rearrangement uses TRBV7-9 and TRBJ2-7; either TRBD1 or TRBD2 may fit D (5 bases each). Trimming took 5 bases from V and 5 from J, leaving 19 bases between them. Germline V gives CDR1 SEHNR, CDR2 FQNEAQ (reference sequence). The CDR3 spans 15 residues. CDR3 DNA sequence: TGTGCCAGCAGCCCCCCCGGGACCTGGGGCCACGAGCAGTACTTC. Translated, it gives CASSPPGTWGHEQYF.

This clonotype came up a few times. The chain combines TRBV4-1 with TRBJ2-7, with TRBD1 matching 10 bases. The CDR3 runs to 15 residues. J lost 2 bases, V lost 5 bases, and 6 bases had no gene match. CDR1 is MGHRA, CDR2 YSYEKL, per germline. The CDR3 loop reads CASSIGTGATYEQYF. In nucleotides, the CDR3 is TGCGCCAGCAGCATCGGGACAGGGGCAACCTACGAGCAGTACTTC.

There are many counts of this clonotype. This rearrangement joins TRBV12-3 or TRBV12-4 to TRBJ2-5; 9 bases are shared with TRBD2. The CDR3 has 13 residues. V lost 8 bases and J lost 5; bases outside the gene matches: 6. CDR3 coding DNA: TGTGCCAGCTCTAGCGGGGTTGGGGAGACCCAGTACTTC. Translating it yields CASSSGVGETQYF.

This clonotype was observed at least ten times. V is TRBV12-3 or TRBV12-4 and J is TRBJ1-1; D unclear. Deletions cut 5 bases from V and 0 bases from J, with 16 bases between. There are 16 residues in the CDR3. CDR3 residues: CASSRTGGLMNTEAFF. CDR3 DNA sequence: TGTGCCAGCAGTCGCACCGGTGGGTTAATGAACACTGAAGCTTTCTTT.

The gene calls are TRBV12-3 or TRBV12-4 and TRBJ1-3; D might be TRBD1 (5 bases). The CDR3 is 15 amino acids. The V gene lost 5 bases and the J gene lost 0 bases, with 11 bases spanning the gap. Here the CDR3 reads CASSPSGISGNTIYF. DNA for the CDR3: TGTGCCAGCAGTCCCTCAGGGATCTCTGGAAACACCATATATTTT.

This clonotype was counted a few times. CDR3 amino acids: CASSVTGTGDHEQYF. Here the CDR3 DNA reads TGTGCCAGCAGCGTAACAGGGACAGGGGACCACGAGCAGTACTTC. The gene calls are TRBV9 and TRBJ2-7, with TRBD1 matching 10 bases. V lost 1 base and J lost 5; bases outside the gene matches: 6. Germline assignment: CDR1 SGDLS and CDR2 YYNGEE. This CDR3 region has 15 residues.

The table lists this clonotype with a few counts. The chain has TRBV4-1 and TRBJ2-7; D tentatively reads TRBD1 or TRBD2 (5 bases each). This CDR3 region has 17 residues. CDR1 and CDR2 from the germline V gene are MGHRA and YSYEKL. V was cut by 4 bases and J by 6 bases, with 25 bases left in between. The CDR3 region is CASSLLGQDLGPGEQYF. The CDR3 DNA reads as TGCGCCAGCAGCCTCCTTGGTCAGGACCTGGGACCGGGCGAGCAGTACTTC.

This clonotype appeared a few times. The CDR3 sequence: CSASGAGFSYEQYF. CDR3 nucleotide sequence: TGCAGTGCTAGCGGCGCAGGATTCTCCTACGAGCAGTACTTC. V usage is TRBV20-1 and J usage is TRBJ2-7; D unclear. The CDR3 is made up of 14 amino acids. The V gene's germline CDR1 is DFQATT and CDR2 SNEGSKA (reference sequence). V gave up 3 bases and J gave up 0 bases, with 12 bases separating them.

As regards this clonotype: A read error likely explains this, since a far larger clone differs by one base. This CDR3 reads CASSLGSGELFF. CDR3 DNA sequence: TGTGCCAGCAGCTTAGGTTCCGGGGAGCTGTTTTTT. The J gene is TRBJ2-2, the V gene TRBV7-3; D remains ambiguous. V lost 2 bases, J lost 6 bases, and 4 bases lay in between. Germline V gene data show CDR1 as SGHTA and CDR2 as FQGTGA. The CDR3 totals 12 residues.